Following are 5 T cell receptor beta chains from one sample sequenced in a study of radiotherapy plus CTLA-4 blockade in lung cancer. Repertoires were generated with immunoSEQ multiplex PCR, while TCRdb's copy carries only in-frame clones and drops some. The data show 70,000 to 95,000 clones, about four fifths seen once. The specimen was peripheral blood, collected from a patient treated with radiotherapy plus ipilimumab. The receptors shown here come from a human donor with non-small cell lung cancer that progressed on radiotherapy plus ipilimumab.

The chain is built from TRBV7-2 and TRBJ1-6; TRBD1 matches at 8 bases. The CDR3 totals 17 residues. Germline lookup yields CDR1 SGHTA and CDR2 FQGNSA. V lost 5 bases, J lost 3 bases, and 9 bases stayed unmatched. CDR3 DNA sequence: TGTGCCAGCAGCCACAGTCCCGGGACAGGCTATAATTCACCCCTCCACTTT. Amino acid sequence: CASSHSPGTGYNSPLHF. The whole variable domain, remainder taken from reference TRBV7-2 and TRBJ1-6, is GAGVSQSPSNKVTEKGKDVELRCDPISGHTALYWYRQSLGQGLEFLIYFQGNSAPDKSGLPSDRFSAERTGGSVSTLTIQRTQQEDSAVYLCASSHSPGTGYNSPLHFGNGTRLTVT.

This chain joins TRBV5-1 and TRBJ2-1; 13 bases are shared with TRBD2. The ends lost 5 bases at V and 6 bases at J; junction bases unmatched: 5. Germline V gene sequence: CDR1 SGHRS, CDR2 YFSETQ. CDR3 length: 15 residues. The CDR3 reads CASSVLAGGVNEQFF. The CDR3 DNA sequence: TGCGCCAGCAGTGTACTAGCGGGAGGGGTCAATGAGCAGTTCTTC.

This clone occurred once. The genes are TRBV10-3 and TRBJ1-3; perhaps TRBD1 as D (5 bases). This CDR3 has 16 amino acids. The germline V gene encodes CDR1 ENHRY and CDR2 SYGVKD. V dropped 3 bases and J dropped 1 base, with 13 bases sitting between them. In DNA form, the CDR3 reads TGTGCCATCAGTGAAACTTCGCAGGGATCTGGAAACACCATATATTTT. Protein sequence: CAISETSQGSGNTIYF.

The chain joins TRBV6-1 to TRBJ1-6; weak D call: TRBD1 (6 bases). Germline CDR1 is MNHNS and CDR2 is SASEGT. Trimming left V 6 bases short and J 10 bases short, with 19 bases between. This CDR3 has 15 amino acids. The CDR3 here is CASRHTGNEGSPLHF. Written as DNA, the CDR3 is TGTGCCAGCAGACACACAGGGAACGAAGGATCACCCCTCCACTTT.

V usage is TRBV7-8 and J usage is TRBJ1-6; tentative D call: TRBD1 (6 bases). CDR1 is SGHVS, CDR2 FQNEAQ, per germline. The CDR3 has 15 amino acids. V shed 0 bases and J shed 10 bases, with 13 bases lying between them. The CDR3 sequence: CASSLAWGRRSPLHF. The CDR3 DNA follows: TGTGCCAGCAGCTTAGCTTGGGGGCGGAGGTCACCCCTCCACTTT. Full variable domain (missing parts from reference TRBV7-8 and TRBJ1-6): GAGVSQSPRYKVAKRGQDVALRCDPISGHVSLFWYQQALGQGPEFLTYFQNEAQLDKSGLPSDRFFAERPEGSVSTLKIQRTQQEDSAVYLCASSLAWGRRSPLHFGNGTRLTVT.